This entry features one T cell receptor (beta chain) sequence. Its antigen is as yet unknown. Trimming left V 8 bases short and J 3 bases short, with 11 bases between. The CDR3 runs to 12 residues. Germline CDR1 reads MNHEY; CDR2 reads SVGAGI. These data come from a study of cytomegalovirus exposure and HLA in healthy donors. Findings and caveats of the study: Evidence from a later analysis indicated that most CMV-associated TCR beta chains looked HLA-restricted. Most observed TCR sequences were rare, whereas some public TCRs were detected in many donors. Data from an earlier analysis indicated that most TCR beta V segments were productive either about 87% or about 30% of the time.

The PCR was carried out with 60 Vbeta primers and 13 Jbeta primers. The table came from immunoSEQ multiplex PCR; TCRdb's copy has only in-frame clones and leaves some out. This sample yields tens of thousands of clones, of which roughly 80% are seen a single time; roughly 25% belongs to the top ten. The chain joins TRBV6-5 to TRBJ2-7; the D gene is possibly TRBD1 (5 bases). The clonotype originates from a woman between 40 and 50 years old in good health and CMV-seropositive. Input material: PBMCs. DNA for the CDR3: TGTGCCAGCTCCGACAGATACTACGAGCAGTACTTC. It is translated as CASSDRYYEQYF.